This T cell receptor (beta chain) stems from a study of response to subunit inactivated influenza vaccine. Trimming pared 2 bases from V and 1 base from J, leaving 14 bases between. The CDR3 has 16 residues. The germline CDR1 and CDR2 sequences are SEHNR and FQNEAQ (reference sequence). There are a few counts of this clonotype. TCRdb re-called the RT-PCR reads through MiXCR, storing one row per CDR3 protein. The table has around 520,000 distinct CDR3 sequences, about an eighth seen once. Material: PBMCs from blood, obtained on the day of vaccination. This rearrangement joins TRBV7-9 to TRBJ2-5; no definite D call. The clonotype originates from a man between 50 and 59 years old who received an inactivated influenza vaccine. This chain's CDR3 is CASSLMWGVAQETQYF. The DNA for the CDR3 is TGTGCCAGCAGCTTAATGTGGGGTGTGGCCCAAGAGACCCAGTACTTC.